The 23 T cell receptor beta chains below were found in one sample sequenced in a study of patients and donors after allogeneic stem cell transplantation. Each CDR3 protein is one row after TCRdb ran MiXCR on the RT-PCR reads. The top ten clones hold 5% to 7.5% of a sample with about a million distinct CDR3 sequences, about a sixth of them seen once. Sequencing was done on a sample of blood, either unsorted or a sorted T cell fraction (not recorded which). These receptors originate from a human donor who was either an allogeneic HSCT recipient or a stem cell or donor lymphocyte infusion donor (not recorded which). It is not recorded whose cells these are; they may come from a transplant donor.

This sequence joins TRBV12-3 or TRBV12-4 and TRBJ2-1; 15 nucleotides match TRBD2. The CDR3 extends over 19 amino acids. Unmatched junction bases numbered 9, after V lost 6 bases and J lost 0 bases. The CDR3 DNA reads as TGTGCCAGCAGCGCCTCCGGGACTAGCGGGAGGAGCTCCTACAATGAGCAGTTCTTC. This translates into CASSASGTSGRSSYNEQFF.

V is TRBV7-3 and J is TRBJ2-1, with unresolved D. Germline lookup yields CDR1 SGHTA and CDR2 FQGTGA. V shed 4 bases and J shed 0 bases, with 10 bases lying between them. This CDR3 has 15 residues. Here the CDR3 reads CASSSDGRSYNEQFF. The CDR3 DNA reads as TGTGCCAGCAGCTCGGACGGACGCTCCTACAATGAGCAGTTCTTC.

This clonotype was detected only a few times. The chain recombines TRBV7-7 with TRBJ2-1; TRBD2 matches 9 bases. This CDR3 region has 16 residues. Germline CDR1 reads SSHAT; CDR2 reads FNYEAQ (reference sequence). After removal of 1 base from V and 8 bases from J, the junction contained 9 bases not matched to a gene. CDR3 nucleotides: TGTGCCAGCAGCTTAGGGGCTAGCGGGAATGGCGATGAGCAGTTCTTC. Protein sequence: CASSLGASGNGDEQFF.

Only a few counts were recorded for this clonotype. This chain connects TRBV29-1 to TRBJ2-7; 9 bases line up with TRBD1. There are 13 residues in the CDR3. J was trimmed by 3 bases and V by 6 bases; bases with no gene match: 6. CDR1 and CDR2 from the germline V gene are SQVTM and ANQGSEA. Here the CDR3 DNA reads TGCAGCGTATTGACAGGGGGAGACTACGAGCAGTACTTC. It specifies CSVLTGGDYEQYF.

This clonotype was counted between two and nine times. The chain recombines TRBV12-3 or TRBV12-4 with TRBJ1-6; possibly TRBD1 for D (5 bases). This CDR3 is 16 amino acids long. V was pared by 6 bases and J by 3 bases, with 15 bases between. CDR3 bases: TGTGCCAGCAGCCCGTTCCGACAGAACTATAATTCACCCCTCCACTTT. Its protein is CASSPFRQNYNSPLHF.

The chain joins TRBV20-1 to TRBJ2-1, with TRBD2 identical over 9 bases. The V gene's germline CDR1 is DFQATT and CDR2 SNEGSKA (reference sequence). This CDR3 region has 16 residues. The junction had 9 bases not matched to a gene; V was cut back by 6 bases and J by 0 bases. The DNA of the CDR3 is TGCAGTGCCCCTCTCCTAGCGGGGTCCTCCTACAATGAGCAGTTCTTC. Translation gives CSAPLLAGSSYNEQFF.

The rearrangement links TRBV3-1 to TRBJ1-1; D gene uncertain. Germline CDR1 LGHDT, CDR2 YNNKEL (reference sequence). V was trimmed by 4 bases and J by 4 bases, leaving 13 bases between them. The CDR3 has 14 residues. CDR3: CASSLRVLGTEAFF. The CDR3 DNA follows: TGTGCCAGCAGCCTAAGGGTTTTAGGCACTGAAGCTTTCTTT.

This clonotype appeared a few times. The chain combines TRBV4-3 with TRBJ2-3, with D tentatively TRBD1 (6 bases). CDR3 length equals 16 residues. Per the germline V gene, CDR1 is LGHNA and CDR2 is YSLEER. Trimming took off 1 base at V and 3 bases at J, with 14 bases between the two ends. CDR3: CASSQGTGFKTDTQYF. DNA for the CDR3: TGCGCCAGCAGCCAAGGAACAGGGTTTAAGACAGATACGCAGTATTTT.

This clonotype was detected only a few times. The chain has TRBV9 and TRBJ2-7; D is unclear. Between the trimmed V and J ends, which lost 0 bases and 6 bases, there was a span of 7 bases. The CDR3 has 12 amino acids. Germline CDR1 SGDLS, CDR2 YYNGEE. The CDR3 reads CASSVAPPEQYF. Written as DNA, the CDR3 is TGTGCCAGCAGCGTAGCCCCACCCGAGCAGTACTTC. Filled out from reference TRBV9 and TRBJ2-7, the complete variable domain reads DSGVTQTPKHLITATGQRVTLRCSPRSGDLSVYWYQQSLDQGLQFLIQYYNGEERAKGNILERFSAQQFPDLHSELNLSSLELGDSALYFCASSVAPPEQYFGPGTRLTVT.

This clonotype was detected only a few times. The chain links TRBV7-2 to TRBJ1-1; no clear D gene. The CDR3 sequence is 16 residues long. Trimming shortened V by 3 bases and J by 6 bases, and 20 bases separated the two germline ends. Looked up from germline, CDR1 is SGHTA and CDR2 is FQGNSA. CDR3 sequence: CASSFRVEWPGAEAFF. The CDR3 DNA is TGTGCCAGCAGCTTTAGAGTAGAGTGGCCCGGGGCTGAAGCTTTCTTT.

This chain uses TRBV12-3 or TRBV12-4 with TRBJ1-4; D is ambiguous. This CDR3 spans 16 amino acids. V was shortened by 6 bases and J by 7 bases, with 21 bases between the two germline ends. In DNA, the CDR3 is TGTGCCAGCAGCCCCTCCGTCCCTCAGCGGGGTGAAAAACTGTTTTTT. Protein: CASSPSVPQRGEKLFF.

This clonotype was observed at least ten times. The chain employs TRBV12-3 or TRBV12-4 and TRBJ2-3, with D perhaps TRBD2 (5 bases). Trimming pared 3 bases from V and 0 bases from J, leaving 13 bases between. The CDR3 is made up of 16 amino acids. In DNA form, the CDR3 reads TGTGCCAGCAGTTTGATGGACTGGCCTAGCACAGATACGCAGTATTTT. Protein: CASSLMDWPSTDTQYF.

This clonotype has a count of ten or more. The rearrangement uses TRBV5-1 and TRBJ2-7, with 7 bases that match TRBD1. The junction had 6 bases not matched to a gene; V was cut back by 4 bases and J by 8 bases. Germline values: CDR1 SGHRS, CDR2 YFSETQ. The length of the CDR3 is 12 residues. CDR3 in amino acids: CASSILTGKQYF. CDR3 in DNA: TGCGCCAGCAGCATACTGACAGGGAAGCAGTACTTC.

The chain links TRBV6-1 to TRBJ1-1; D is ambiguous. Germline V gives CDR1 MNHNS, CDR2 SASEGT. CDR3 size: 13 residues. V lost 5 bases and J 1 base, leaving 8 bases between the germline ends. CDR3 loop: CASSKEGNTEAFF. The CDR3 DNA is TGTGCCAGCAGTAAGGAGGGGAACACTGAAGCTTTCTTT.

Of note for this clonotype: It may be a read error: a sequence one base away is much more abundant. The rearrangement uses TRBV6-5 and TRBJ1-2; no firm D call. This CDR3 is 13 amino acids long. V was trimmed by 2 bases and J by 4 bases, leaving 8 bases between them. The V gene's germline CDR1 is MNHEY and CDR2 SVGAGI. CDR3 in DNA: TGTGCCAGCAGTTACCCGGACGGCTATGGCTACACCTTC. This encodes CASSYPDGYGYTF.

The table lists this clonotype with a few counts. This chain connects TRBV3-1 to TRBJ1-3; D is unclear. V lost 5 bases to trimming and J lost 0 bases, with 14 bases between them. The CDR3 runs to 16 residues. The germline V gene encodes CDR1 LGHDT and CDR2 YNNKEL (reference sequence). The CDR3 spells CASSSYPGLSGNTIYF. Here the CDR3 DNA reads TGTGCCAGCAGCTCTTACCCAGGCCTCTCTGGAAACACCATATATTTT. Looking up the rest from reference TRBV3-1 and TRBJ1-3 gives the full variable domain: DTAVSQTPKYLVTQMGNDKSIKCEQNLGHDTMYWYKQDSKKFLKIMFSYNNKELIINETVPNRFSPKSPDKAHLNLHINSLELGDSAVYFCASSSYPGLSGNTIYFGEGSWLTVV.

The chain has TRBV6-1 and TRBJ2-3; 10 nucleotides agree with TRBD2. V lost 8 bases, J lost 0 bases, and 8 bases stayed unmatched. Germline values: CDR1 MNHNS, CDR2 SASEGT. This CDR3 is built from 16 residues. The CDR3 nucleotides read TGTGCCAGCCCTAACCCGACTAGCGGGAGCACAGATACGCAGTATTTT. Translation gives CASPNPTSGSTDTQYF.

This rearrangement joins TRBV24-1 to TRBJ1-2; 9 positions agree with TRBD1. CDR3 length: 15 amino acids. V gave up 3 bases and J gave up 8 bases; unmatched junction bases: 9. Germline CDR1 is KGHDR and CDR2 is SFDVKD. The CDR3 spells CATSDPGQGGGGYTF. As DNA, the CDR3 is TGTGCCACCAGTGATCCGGGACAGGGAGGAGGAGGCTACACCTTC.

This clonotype came up many times. The genes are TRBV29-1 and TRBJ2-7; TRBD1 agrees at 10 bases. CDR1 SQVTM and CDR2 ANQGSEA come from the germline V gene. After removal of 4 bases from V and 2 bases from J, the junction contained 5 bases not matched to a gene. The CDR3 sequence is 14 residues long. The DNA for the CDR3 is TGCAGCGTTGCCGGGACAGGGGATGCCTACGAGCAGTACTTC. It codes for CSVAGTGDAYEQYF.

The genes are TRBV3-1 and TRBJ2-1; 9 nucleotides line up with TRBD2. The CDR3 is 15 residues long. V trimming: 1 base; J trimming: 5 bases; junction bases outside the gene matches: 3. Germline CDR1 reads LGHDT; CDR2 reads YNNKEL (reference sequence). The CDR3 region has the DNA TGTGCCAGCAGCCAAGTTAGCGGGGGACACAATGAGCAGTTCTTC. As protein: CASSQVSGGHNEQFF.

CDR3 in DNA: TGTGCCACCAGCAGAACACCGGGACGGAACACTGAAGCTTTCTTT. Translating it yields CATSRTPGRNTEAFF. The chain uses TRBV15 and TRBJ1-1; D may be TRBD1 (5 bases). The germline V gene encodes CDR1 LNHNV and CDR2 YYDKDF (reference sequence). This CDR3 is built from 15 residues. V was trimmed by 2 bases and J by 1 base, leaving 11 bases between them. The whole variable domain, remainder taken from reference TRBV15 and TRBJ1-1, is DAMVIQNPRYQVTQFGKPVTLSCSQTLNHNVMYWYQQKSSQAPKLLFHYYDKDFNNEADTPDNFQSRRPNTSFCFLDIRSPGLGDTAMYLCATSRTPGRNTEAFFGQGTRLTVV.

This chain connects TRBV6-1 to TRBJ2-7; D may correspond to TRBD1 or TRBD2 (6 bases each). The CDR3 length is 14 residues. The ends were cut back, 6 bases at V and 3 bases at J, with 15 bases in the middle. The germline V gene has CDR1 MNHNS and CDR2 SASEGT. The CDR3 loop reads CASSRGGQVYEQYF. As DNA, the CDR3 is TGTGCCAGCAGCAGAGGGGGGCAGGTCTACGAGCAGTACTTC.

The chain recombines TRBV3-1 with TRBJ1-3, with no clear D. Germline V CDR1 and CDR2: LGHDT, YNNKEL (reference sequence). V was clipped by 2 bases and J by 2 bases, with 4 bases between them. The CDR3 has 13 residues. CDR3 region: CASSQTAGNTIYF. CDR3 DNA: TGTGCCAGCAGCCAAACCGCTGGAAACACCATATATTTT.